This T cell receptor (beta chain) is drawn from a study of a mutant IDH1 vaccine in newly diagnosed glioma. Documented time point: baseline, week 1 (first vaccination visit). The treatment is: pre-vaccination baseline after standard-of-care therapy. V lost 4 bases and J lost 8; bases outside the gene matches: 18. CDR1 SGHRS and CDR2 YFSETQ come from the germline V gene. The CDR3 is made up of 18 amino acids. Method: immunoSEQ multiplex PCR; TCRdb's copy keeps in-frame clones and lacks some. The table has about 67,000 clones, over 70% seen once. This rearrangement joins TRBV5-1 to TRBJ2-1, with 10 bases matching TRBD2. The receptor comes from a young woman with glioma. Some clones in this sample may be carry-over from other donors' samples. Material: peripheral blood mononuclear cells (PBMCs), obtained from a glioma patient treated with radiotherapy, temozolomide or both. The CDR3, as DNA: TGCGCCAGCAGCGCACGAAAACTCGCGGGACTAGCGATCGATGAGCAGTTCTTC. Translating gives CASSARKLAGLAIDEQFF.